This note documents a single TCR beta chain sequence. In the study's own analysis: By means of reference gene primer amplification, nucleated cell counts were estimated. The protocol was immunoSEQ multiplex PCR, while the TCRdb copy is restricted to in-frame clones and leaves out a portion. Clone size and the V and J calls come from that table; the DNA yielded D and trimming. The profile shows about 410,000 clones, 70% to 90% of them singletons. Germline CDR1 is MNHEY and CDR2 is SVGAGI. Losses at the gene ends were 1 base for V and 4 bases for J; bases not matched to a gene: 3. The CDR3 is 16 residues long. The data stem from a study of blood T cell repertoires in COVID-19. For the study at large: COVID-19 samples from acute and convalescent phases originated in the United States, Italy and Spain. The cDNA or gDNA used as material had been derived from T cells, B-cell-depleted T cells, or PBMCs.

This chain links TRBV6-5 with TRBJ2-5; TRBD2 agrees at 13 bases. Material for sequencing was peripheral blood. The sequence came from a young woman with active or convalescent COVID-19. CDR3 bases: TGTGCCAGCAGTTACTTACTAGCGGGGGGGAGAGAGACCCAGTACTTC. This gives the protein CASSYLLAGGRETQYF.